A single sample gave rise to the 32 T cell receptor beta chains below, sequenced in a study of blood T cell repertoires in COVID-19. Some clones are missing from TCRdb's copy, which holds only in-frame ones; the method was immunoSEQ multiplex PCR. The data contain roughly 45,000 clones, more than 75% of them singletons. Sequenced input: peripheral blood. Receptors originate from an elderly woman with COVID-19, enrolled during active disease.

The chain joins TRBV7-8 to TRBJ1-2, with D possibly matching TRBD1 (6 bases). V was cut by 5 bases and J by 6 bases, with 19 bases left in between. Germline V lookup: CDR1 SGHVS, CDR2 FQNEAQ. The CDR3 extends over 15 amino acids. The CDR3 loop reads CASSVYGARGDGYTF. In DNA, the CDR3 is TGTGCCAGCAGCGTATATGGGGCCAGGGGAGATGGCTACACCTTC.

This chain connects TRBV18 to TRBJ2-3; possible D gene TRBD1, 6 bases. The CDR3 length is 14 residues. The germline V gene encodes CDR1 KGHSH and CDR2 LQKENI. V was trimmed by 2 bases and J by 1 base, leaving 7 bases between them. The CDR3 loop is CASSPAGGTDTQYF. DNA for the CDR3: TGTGCCAGCTCACCAGCAGGGGGCACAGATACGCAGTATTTT.

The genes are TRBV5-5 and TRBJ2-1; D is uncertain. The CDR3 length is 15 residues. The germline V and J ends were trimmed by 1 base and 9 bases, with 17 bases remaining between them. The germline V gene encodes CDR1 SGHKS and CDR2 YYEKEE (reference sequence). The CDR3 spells CASSLLVTSASEQFF. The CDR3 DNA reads TGTGCCAGCAGCTTGCTTGTTACCTCAGCGTCTGAGCAGTTCTTC.

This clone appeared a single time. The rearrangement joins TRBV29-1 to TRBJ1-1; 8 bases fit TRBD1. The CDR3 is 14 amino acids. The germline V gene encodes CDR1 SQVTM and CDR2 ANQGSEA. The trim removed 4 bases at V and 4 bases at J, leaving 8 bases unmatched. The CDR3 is CSVVPGQGVTEAFF. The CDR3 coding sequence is TGCAGCGTTGTCCCTGGACAGGGAGTCACTGAAGCTTTCTTT.

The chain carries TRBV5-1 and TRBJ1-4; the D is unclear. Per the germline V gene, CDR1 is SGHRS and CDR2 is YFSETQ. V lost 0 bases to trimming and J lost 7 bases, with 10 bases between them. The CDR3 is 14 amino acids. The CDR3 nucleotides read TGCGCCAGCAGCTTGGGCGGCGAAAGTGAAAAACTGTTTTTT. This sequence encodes CASSLGGESEKLFF.

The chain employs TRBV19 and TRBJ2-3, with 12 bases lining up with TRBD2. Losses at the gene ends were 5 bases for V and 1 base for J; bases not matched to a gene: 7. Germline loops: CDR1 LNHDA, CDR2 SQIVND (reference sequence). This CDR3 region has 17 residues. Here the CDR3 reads CASSPLRTSGGTDTQYF. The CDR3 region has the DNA TGTGCCAGTAGTCCTCTCCGGACTAGCGGGGGCACAGATACGCAGTATTTT.

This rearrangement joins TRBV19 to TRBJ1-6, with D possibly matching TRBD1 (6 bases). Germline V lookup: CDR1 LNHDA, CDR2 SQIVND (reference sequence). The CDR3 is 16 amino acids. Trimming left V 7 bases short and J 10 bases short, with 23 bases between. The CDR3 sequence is CASTSIDKGQSSPLHF. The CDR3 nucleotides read TGTGCCAGTACCTCTATTGACAAAGGACAGAGCTCACCCCTCCACTTT.

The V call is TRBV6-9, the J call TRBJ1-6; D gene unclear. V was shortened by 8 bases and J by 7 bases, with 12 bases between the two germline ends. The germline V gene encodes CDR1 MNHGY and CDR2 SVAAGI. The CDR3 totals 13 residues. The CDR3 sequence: CASVERKNSPLHF. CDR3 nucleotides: TGTGCCAGCGTCGAGCGAAAAAATTCACCCCTCCACTTT.

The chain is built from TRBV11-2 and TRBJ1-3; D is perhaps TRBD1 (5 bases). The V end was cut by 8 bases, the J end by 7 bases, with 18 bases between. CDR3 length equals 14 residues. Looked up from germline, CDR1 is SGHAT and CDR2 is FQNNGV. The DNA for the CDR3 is TGTGCCAGCCAGTCTCTGGGGGGAGAGAACACCATATATTTT. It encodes CASQSLGGENTIYF.

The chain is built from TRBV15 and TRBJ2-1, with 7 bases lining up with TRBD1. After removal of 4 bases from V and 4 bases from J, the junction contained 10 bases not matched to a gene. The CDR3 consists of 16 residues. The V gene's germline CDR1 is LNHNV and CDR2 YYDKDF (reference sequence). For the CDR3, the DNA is TGTGCCACCAGCAAATATACAGGGGCGACGTACAATGAGCAGTTCTTC. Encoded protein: CATSKYTGATYNEQFF.

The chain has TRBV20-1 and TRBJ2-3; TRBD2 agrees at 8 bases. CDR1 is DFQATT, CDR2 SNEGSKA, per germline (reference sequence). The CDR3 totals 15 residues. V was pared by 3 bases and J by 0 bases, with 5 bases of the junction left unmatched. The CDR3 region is CSASDSGVSTDTQYF. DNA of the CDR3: TGCAGTGCTAGTGATAGCGGGGTGAGCACAGATACGCAGTATTTT.

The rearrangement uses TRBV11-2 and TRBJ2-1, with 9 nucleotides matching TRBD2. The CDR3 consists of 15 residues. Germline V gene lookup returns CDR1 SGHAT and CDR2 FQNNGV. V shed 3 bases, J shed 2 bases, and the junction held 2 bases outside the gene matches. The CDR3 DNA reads TGTGCCAGCAGCTTTTCTAGCGGGGCCTACAATGAGCAGTTCTTC. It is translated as CASSFSSGAYNEQFF.

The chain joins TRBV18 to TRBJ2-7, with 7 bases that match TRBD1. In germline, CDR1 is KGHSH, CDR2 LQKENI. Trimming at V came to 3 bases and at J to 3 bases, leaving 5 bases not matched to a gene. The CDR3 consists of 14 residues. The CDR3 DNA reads TGTGCCAGCTCACCCACGACAGGGAACTACGAGCAGTACTTC. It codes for CASSPTTGNYEQYF. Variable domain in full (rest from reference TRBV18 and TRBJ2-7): NAGVMQNPRHLVRRRGQEARLRCSPMKGHSHVYWYRQLPEEGLKFMVYLQKENIIDESGMPKERFSAEFPKEGPSILRIQQVVRGDSAAYFCASSPTTGNYEQYFGPGTRLTVT.

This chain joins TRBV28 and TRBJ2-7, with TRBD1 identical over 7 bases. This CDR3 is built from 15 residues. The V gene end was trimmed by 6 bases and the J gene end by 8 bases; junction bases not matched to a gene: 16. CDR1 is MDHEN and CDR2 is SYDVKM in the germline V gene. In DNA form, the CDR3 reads TGTGCCAGCAGACCTCCCGGGACAGCGTCTTACCAGCAGTACTTC. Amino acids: CASRPPGTASYQQYF.

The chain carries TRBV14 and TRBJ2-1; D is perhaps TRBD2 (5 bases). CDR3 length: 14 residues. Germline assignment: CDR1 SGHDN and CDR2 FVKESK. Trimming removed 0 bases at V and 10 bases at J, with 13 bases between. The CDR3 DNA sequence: TGTGCCAGCAGCCAAGATCGTGGACTGTACGAGCAGTTCTTC. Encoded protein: CASSQDRGLYEQFF. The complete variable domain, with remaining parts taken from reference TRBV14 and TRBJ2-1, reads EAGVTQFPSHSVIEKGQTVTLRCDPISGHDNLYWYRRVMGKEIKFLLHFVKESKQDESGMPNNRFLAERTGGTYSTLKVQPAELEDSGVYFCASSQDRGLYEQFFGPGTRLTVL.

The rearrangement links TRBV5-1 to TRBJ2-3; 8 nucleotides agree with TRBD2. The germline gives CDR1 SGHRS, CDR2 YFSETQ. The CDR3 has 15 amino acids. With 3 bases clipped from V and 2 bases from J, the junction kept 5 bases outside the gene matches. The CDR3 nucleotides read TGCGCCAGCAGCTCCAGCGGGGGCACCACAGATACGCAGTATTTT. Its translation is CASSSSGGTTDTQYF.

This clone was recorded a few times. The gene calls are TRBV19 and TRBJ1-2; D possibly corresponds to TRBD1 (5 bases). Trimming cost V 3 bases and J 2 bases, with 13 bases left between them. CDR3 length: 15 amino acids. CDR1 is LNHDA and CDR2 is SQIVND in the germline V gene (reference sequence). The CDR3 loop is CASSIQTAKNYGYTF. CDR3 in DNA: TGTGCCAGTAGTATCCAGACAGCTAAAAACTATGGCTACACCTTC.

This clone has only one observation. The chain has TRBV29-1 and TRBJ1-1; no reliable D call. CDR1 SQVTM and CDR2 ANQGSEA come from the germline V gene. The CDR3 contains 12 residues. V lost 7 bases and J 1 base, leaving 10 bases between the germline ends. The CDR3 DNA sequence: TGCAGCGCCGTCCTCGGGAACACTGAAGCTTTCTTT. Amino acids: CSAVLGNTEAFF.

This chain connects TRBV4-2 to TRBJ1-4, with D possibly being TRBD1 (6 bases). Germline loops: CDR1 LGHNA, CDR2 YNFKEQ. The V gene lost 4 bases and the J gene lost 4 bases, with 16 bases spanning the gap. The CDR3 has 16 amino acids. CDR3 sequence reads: CASSLGGGAGNEKLFF. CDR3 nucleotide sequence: TGTGCCAGCAGCCTTGGGGGGGGCGCGGGTAATGAAAAACTGTTTTTT.

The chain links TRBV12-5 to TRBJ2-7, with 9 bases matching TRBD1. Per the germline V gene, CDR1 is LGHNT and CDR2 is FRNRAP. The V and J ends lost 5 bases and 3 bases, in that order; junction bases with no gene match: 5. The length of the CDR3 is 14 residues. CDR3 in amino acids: CASGPGQGLYEQYF. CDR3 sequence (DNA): TGTGCTAGTGGTCCGGGACAGGGACTCTACGAGCAGTACTTC.

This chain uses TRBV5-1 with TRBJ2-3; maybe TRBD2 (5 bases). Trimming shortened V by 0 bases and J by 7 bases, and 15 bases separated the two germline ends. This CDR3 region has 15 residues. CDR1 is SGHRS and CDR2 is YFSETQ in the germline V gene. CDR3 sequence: CASSLELGRRNTQYF. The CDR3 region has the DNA TGCGCCAGCAGCTTGGAACTAGGGCGCCGTAATACGCAGTATTTT.

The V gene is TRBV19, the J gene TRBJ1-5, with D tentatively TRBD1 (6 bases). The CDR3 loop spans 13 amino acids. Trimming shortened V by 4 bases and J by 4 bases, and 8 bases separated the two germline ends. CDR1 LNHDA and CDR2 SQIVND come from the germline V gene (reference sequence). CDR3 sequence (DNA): TGTGCCAGTAGTAGAGGGGGAAATCAGCCCCAGCATTTT. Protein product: CASSRGGNQPQHF. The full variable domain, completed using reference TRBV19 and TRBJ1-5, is DGGITQSPKYLFRKEGQNVTLSCEQNLNHDAMYWYRQDPGQGLRLIYYSQIVNDFQKGDIAEGYSVSREKKESFPLTVTSAQKNPTAFYLCASSRGGNQPQHFGDGTRLSIL.

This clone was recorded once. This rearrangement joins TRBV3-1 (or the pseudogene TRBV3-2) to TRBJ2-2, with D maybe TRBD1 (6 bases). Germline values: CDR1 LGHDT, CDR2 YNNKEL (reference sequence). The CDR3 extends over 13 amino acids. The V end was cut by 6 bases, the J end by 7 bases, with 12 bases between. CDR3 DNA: TGTGCCAGCAGTCGAGGACAGTTCGGGGAGCTGTTTTTT. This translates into CASSRGQFGELFF.

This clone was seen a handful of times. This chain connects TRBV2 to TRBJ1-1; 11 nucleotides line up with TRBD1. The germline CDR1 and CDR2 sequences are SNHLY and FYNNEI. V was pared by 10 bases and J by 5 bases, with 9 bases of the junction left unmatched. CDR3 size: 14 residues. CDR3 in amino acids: CATQPDRGRTEAFF. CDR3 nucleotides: TGTGCCACCCAACCGGACAGGGGGCGAACTGAAGCTTTCTTT.

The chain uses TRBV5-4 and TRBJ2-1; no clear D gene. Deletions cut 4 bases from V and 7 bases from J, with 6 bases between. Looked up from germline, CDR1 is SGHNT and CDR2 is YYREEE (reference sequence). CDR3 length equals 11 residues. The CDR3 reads CASSSTNEQFF. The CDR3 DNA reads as TGTGCCAGCAGCAGCACTAATGAGCAGTTCTTC. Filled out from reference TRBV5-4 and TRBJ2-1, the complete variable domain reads ETGVTQSPTHLIKTRGQQVTLRCSSQSGHNTVSWYQQALGQGPQFIFQYYREEENGRGNFPPRFSGLQFPNYSSELNVNALELDDSALYLCASSSTNEQFFGPGTRLTVL.

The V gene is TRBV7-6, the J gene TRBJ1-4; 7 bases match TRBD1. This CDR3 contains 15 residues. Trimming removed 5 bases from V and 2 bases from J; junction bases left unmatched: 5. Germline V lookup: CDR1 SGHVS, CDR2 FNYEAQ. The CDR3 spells CASSPGQPTNEKLFF. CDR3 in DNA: TGTGCCAGCAGCCCGGGACAGCCTACTAATGAAAAACTGTTTTTT.

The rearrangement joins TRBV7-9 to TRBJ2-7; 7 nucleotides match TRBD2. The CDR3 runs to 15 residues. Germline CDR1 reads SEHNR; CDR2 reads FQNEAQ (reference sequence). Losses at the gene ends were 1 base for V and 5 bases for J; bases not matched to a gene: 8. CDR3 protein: CASSLGGSRRNEQYF. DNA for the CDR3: TGTGCCAGCAGCTTAGGCGGGAGTAGGCGTAACGAGCAGTACTTC. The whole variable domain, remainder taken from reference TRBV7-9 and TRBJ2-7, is DTGVSQNPRHKITKRGQNVTFRCDPISEHNRLYWYRQTLGQGPEFLTYFQNEAQLEKSRLLSDRFSAERPKGSFSTLEIQRTEQGDSAMYLCASSLGGSRRNEQYFGPGTRLTVT.

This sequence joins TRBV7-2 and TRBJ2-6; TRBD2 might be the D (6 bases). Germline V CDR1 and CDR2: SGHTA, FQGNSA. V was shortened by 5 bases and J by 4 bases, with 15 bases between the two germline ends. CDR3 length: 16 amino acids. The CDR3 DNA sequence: TGTGCCAGCAGCCCCGTCGGCGGGACCGGGGCCAACGTCCTGACTTTC. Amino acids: CASSPVGGTGANVLTF.

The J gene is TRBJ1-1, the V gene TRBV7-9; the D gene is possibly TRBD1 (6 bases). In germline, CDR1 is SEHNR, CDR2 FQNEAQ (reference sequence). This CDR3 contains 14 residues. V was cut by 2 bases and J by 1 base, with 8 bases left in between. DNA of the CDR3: TGTGCCAGCAGCTTACAGGGGACGAACACTGAAGCTTTCTTT. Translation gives CASSLQGTNTEAFF.

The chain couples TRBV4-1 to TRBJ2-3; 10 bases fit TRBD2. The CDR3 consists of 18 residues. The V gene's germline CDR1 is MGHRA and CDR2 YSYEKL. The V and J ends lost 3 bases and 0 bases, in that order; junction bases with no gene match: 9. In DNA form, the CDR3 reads TGCGCCAGCAGCCACTTCCGGGCGACTAGCGGGAGCACAGATACGCAGTATTTT. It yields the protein CASSHFRATSGSTDTQYF.

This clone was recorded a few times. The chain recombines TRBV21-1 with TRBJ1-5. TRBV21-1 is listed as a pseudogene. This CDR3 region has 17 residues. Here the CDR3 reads CASSKSEEEGRNQPQHF. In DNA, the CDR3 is TGTGCCAGCAGCAAATCTGAGGAGGAAGGACGGAATCAGCCCCAGCATTTT.

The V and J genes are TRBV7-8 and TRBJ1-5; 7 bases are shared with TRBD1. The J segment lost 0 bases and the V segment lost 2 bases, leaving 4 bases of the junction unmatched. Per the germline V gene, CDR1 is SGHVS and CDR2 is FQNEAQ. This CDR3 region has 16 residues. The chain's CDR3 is CASSLLDRPSNQPQHF. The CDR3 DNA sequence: TGTGCCAGCAGCTTACTGGACAGGCCTAGCAATCAGCCCCAGCATTTT.